The 23 T cell receptor beta chains below were found in one sample sequenced in a study of blood T cell repertoires in COVID-19. Data came from immunoSEQ multiplex PCR; TCRdb stores just in-frame clones and leaves some out. This table has over 300,000 clones, about 82% appearing once. The sequenced sample was peripheral blood. The receptors here all came from a woman between 50 and 59 years old with acute or convalescent COVID-19.

The chain recombines TRBV12-3 or TRBV12-4 with TRBJ1-2; D unresolved. Trimming pared 2 bases from V and 12 bases from J, leaving 16 bases between. The CDR3 has 13 residues. The DNA of the CDR3 is TGTGCCAGCAGTTTAACTTCGGGTGGATTTGACACCTTC. Translating gives CASSLTSGGFDTF.

This clone was detected a few times. The chain couples TRBV6-5 to TRBJ1-5; D gene ambiguous. Germline CDR1 MNHEY, CDR2 SVGAGI. V lost 4 bases, J lost 6 bases, and 13 bases lay in between. CDR3 length: 14 amino acids. CDR3 sequence (DNA): TGTGCCAGCAGTTCAAGTATTTCGGGTCAGCCCCAGCATTTT. This translates into CASSSSISGQPQHF.

The CDR3 region is CSASYGRTYEQYF. The CDR3 bases are TGCAGTGCTAGTTATGGGAGAACCTACGAGCAGTACTTC. The genes are TRBV20-1 and TRBJ2-7, with a possible D match to TRBD2 (5 bases). The germline V gene has CDR1 DFQATT and CDR2 SNEGSKA (reference sequence). The V and J ends lost 3 bases and 2 bases respectively, with 11 bases between them. There are 13 residues in the CDR3.

The chain has TRBV27 and TRBJ1-4; D is possibly TRBD1 (5 bases). The germline V and J ends were trimmed by 5 bases and 11 bases, with 12 bases remaining between them. The CDR3 is made up of 12 amino acids. Germline values: CDR1 MNHEY, CDR2 SMNVEV (reference sequence). CDR3 amino acids: CASSQGGVKLFF. The CDR3 DNA follows: TGTGCCAGCAGTCAGGGAGGGGTGAAACTGTTTTTT.

The CDR3 is CASRRQDLYEQYF. The CDR3 DNA follows: TGTGCCAGCAGAAGACAGGACCTCTACGAGCAGTACTTC. This chain uses TRBV6-5 with TRBJ2-7; the D gene is possibly TRBD1 (6 bases). The CDR3 runs to 13 residues. Per the germline V gene, CDR1 is MNHEY and CDR2 is SVGAGI. V dropped 6 bases and J dropped 3 bases, with 12 bases sitting between them.

The gene calls are TRBV2 and TRBJ2-1; 9 bases are shared with TRBD2. Losses at the gene ends were 7 bases for V and 0 bases for J; bases not matched to a gene: 10. The CDR3 is made up of 17 amino acids. Germline CDR1 and CDR2: SNHLY and FYNNEI. CDR3 nucleotides: TGTGCCAGCAAGACAGGCGGGAGGGCCATCTCCTACAATGAGCAGTTCTTC. This codes for CASKTGGRAISYNEQFF.

This sequence joins TRBV28 and TRBJ1-1; D is possibly TRBD1 (5 bases). V was pared by 7 bases and J by 5 bases, with 11 bases between. The CDR3 covers 12 residues. CDR1 and CDR2 from the germline V gene are MDHEN and SYDVKM. For the CDR3, the DNA is TGTGCCAGCACCGGGGCGGGGACTGAAGCTTTCTTT. Its protein product is CASTGAGTEAFF. Full variable domain (remainder filled in from reference TRBV28 and TRBJ1-1): DVKVTQSSRYLVKRTGEKVFLECVQDMDHENMFWYRQDPGLGLRLIYFSYDVKMKEKGDIPEGYSVSREKKERFSLILESASTNQTSMYLCASTGAGTEAFFGQGTRLTVV.

The chain employs TRBV7-9 and TRBJ2-2; 8 positions match TRBD2. The ends lost 5 bases at V and 7 bases at J; junction bases unmatched: 15. This CDR3 spans 17 amino acids. From germline, CDR1 is SEHNR and CDR2 FQNEAQ (reference sequence). CDR3: CASSPERTSFFRGELFF. The CDR3 DNA follows: TGTGCCAGCAGCCCAGAGAGGACTAGCTTCTTTCGCGGGGAGCTGTTTTTT.

In regard to this clone: The germline gene is not matched at one end of the junction; a read error may be the cause. The chain joins TRBV13 to TRBJ2-7; 9 bases fit TRBD1. CDR1 is PRHDT and CDR2 is FYEKMQ in the germline V gene (reference sequence). The CDR3 length is 14 residues. CDR3 protein: CASSPGTGLVVRDF. In nucleotides, the CDR3 is TGTGCCAGCAGCCCCGGGACAGGGCTCGTCGTTCGGGACTTC.

Here the CDR3 reads CASVRRGSYEQYF. In DNA, the CDR3 is TGTGCCAGCGTTCGGAGGGGCTCCTACGAGCAGTACTTC. The chain employs TRBV6-5 and TRBJ2-7, with D tentatively TRBD2 (6 bases). The CDR3 is 13 amino acids. CDR1 and CDR2 from the germline V gene are MNHEY and SVGAGI. Trimming left V 8 bases short and J 0 bases short, with 11 bases between.

The chain links TRBV18 to TRBJ2-1, with D tentatively TRBD2 (5 bases). The CDR3 sequence is 15 residues long. The V and J ends lost 2 bases and 2 bases respectively, with 10 bases between them. Germline assignment: CDR1 KGHSH and CDR2 LQKENI. The CDR3: CASSPGSPPYNEQFF. CDR3 nucleotides: TGTGCCAGCTCACCAGGGAGCCCCCCCTACAATGAGCAGTTCTTC. Variable domain in full (rest from reference TRBV18 and TRBJ2-1): NAGVMQNPRHLVRRRGQEARLRCSPMKGHSHVYWYRQLPEEGLKFMVYLQKENIIDESGMPKERFSAEFPKEGPSILRIQQVVRGDSAAYFCASSPGSPPYNEQFFGPGTRLTVL.

In its sample, this clone was seen once. The V gene is TRBV12-5, the J gene TRBJ2-2, with unresolved D. The CDR3 contains 12 residues. CDR1 and CDR2 (germline): LGHNT, FRNRAP. Trimming left V 4 bases short and J 4 bases short, with 4 bases between. For the CDR3, the DNA is TGTGCTAGTGGTTACTCCACCGGGGAGCTGTTTTTT. This sequence encodes CASGYSTGELFF.

CDR3 residues: CASSPGQLYEQYF. Written as DNA, the CDR3 is TGTGCCAGCAGCCCGGGACAGTTATACGAGCAGTACTTC. The V gene is TRBV7-2, the J gene TRBJ2-7, with 7 bases that match TRBD1. CDR1 is SGHTA, CDR2 FQGNSA, per germline. The CDR3 is made up of 13 amino acids. V gave up 5 bases and J gave up 4 bases; unmatched junction bases: 5.

V gene TRBV18 combines with J gene TRBJ1-2; D might be TRBD1 (5 bases). The CDR3 totals 13 residues. From germline, CDR1 is KGHSH and CDR2 LQKENI. V lost 3 bases to trimming and J lost 3 bases, with 8 bases between them. The CDR3 spells CASSPGQYYGYTF. In DNA form, the CDR3 reads TGTGCCAGCTCACCGGGGCAGTACTATGGCTACACCTTC.

The V and J genes are TRBV11-3 and TRBJ2-5, with TRBD1 matching 9 bases. The CDR3 loop spans 15 amino acids. The V and J ends lost 5 bases and 5 bases, in that order; junction bases with no gene match: 9. Germline assignment: CDR1 SGHNT and CDR2 YENEEA. CDR3 region: CASSRTRDRAETQYF. The CDR3 DNA reads as TGTGCCAGCAGCCGAACGAGGGACAGGGCTGAGACCCAGTACTTC. The whole variable domain, filled in from reference TRBV11-3 and TRBJ2-5, reads EAGVVQSPRYKIIEKKQPVAFWCNPISGHNTLYWYLQNLGQGPELLIRYENEEAVDDSQLPKDRFSAERLKGVDSTLKIQPAELGDSAVYLCASSRTRDRAETQYFGPGTRLLVL.

The gene calls are TRBV28 and TRBJ2-1, with a tentative D call TRBD2 (6 bases). The CDR3 totals 16 residues. Germline V gene lookup returns CDR1 MDHEN and CDR2 SYDVKM. V was trimmed by 4 bases and J by 1 base, leaving 14 bases between them. CDR3 sequence (DNA): TGTGCCAGCAGTTCCCCTTCGGAGGGGTCCTACAATGAGCAGTTCTTC. This translates into CASSSPSEGSYNEQFF.

A note on this clone: A read error may produce the germline difference seen at one junction end. J is TRBJ2-1 and V is TRBV7-7; 16 bases align to TRBD2. Germline V gene data show CDR1 as SSHAT and CDR2 as FNYEAQ (reference sequence). CDR3 length: 15 residues. CDR3 in amino acids: CASSWGLAGGNEQFF. For the CDR3, the DNA is TGTGCTAGCAGCTGGGGACTAGCGGGAGGGAATGAGCAGTTCTTC.

The gene calls are TRBV19 and TRBJ2-7, with 7 nucleotides matching TRBD2. With V trimmed by 6 bases and J by 1 base, 9 bases remained unmatched. The CDR3 loop spans 15 amino acids. Germline CDR1 LNHDA, CDR2 SQIVND (reference sequence). This chain's CDR3 is CASRHGLGGSYEQYF. In DNA, the CDR3 is TGTGCCAGTAGACACGGTCTCGGGGGGTCCTACGAGCAGTACTTC.

The table lists this clone with a count of one. The chain carries TRBV28 and TRBJ1-2; 11 bases agree with TRBD1. CDR3 length: 14 residues. Looked up from germline, CDR1 is MDHEN and CDR2 is SYDVKM. V dropped 6 bases and J dropped 2; count of bases not matched to a gene: 2. The CDR3 is CASRGQGGNYGYTF. The CDR3 DNA sequence: TGTGCCAGCAGGGGACAGGGGGGAAACTATGGCTACACCTTC.

The chain has TRBV2 and TRBJ2-3; D possibly corresponds to TRBD2 (6 bases). This CDR3 region has 14 residues. The ends were cut back, 10 bases at V and 0 bases at J, with 14 bases in the middle. Germline assignment: CDR1 SNHLY and CDR2 FYNNEI. CDR3 sequence reads: CAKASAISTDTQYF. In DNA, the CDR3 is TGTGCCAAAGCTAGCGCCATTAGCACAGATACGCAGTATTTT.

The gene calls are TRBV5-6 and TRBJ2-5, with TRBD2 matching over 9 bases. Trimming took 7 bases from V and 2 from J; bases not matched to a gene: 9. The CDR3 has 15 residues. CDR1 SGHDT and CDR2 YYEEEE come from the germline V gene. CDR3 sequence: CASYRLAVTQETQYF. Here the CDR3 DNA reads TGTGCCAGCTACAGACTAGCGGTGACGCAAGAGACCCAGTACTTC. Full variable domain (rest looked up from reference TRBV5-6 and TRBJ2-5): DAGVTQSPTHLIKTRGQQVTLRCSPKSGHDTVSWYQQALGQGPQFIFQYYEEEERQRGNFPDRFSGHQFPNYSSELNVNALLLGDSALYLCASYRLAVTQETQYFGPGTRLLVL.

The chain carries TRBV4-2 and TRBJ1-5; TRBD1 matches 8 bases. With V trimmed by 5 bases and J by 3 bases, 6 bases remained unmatched. Germline lookup yields CDR1 LGHNA and CDR2 YNFKEQ. This CDR3 is built from 15 residues. This CDR3 is CASSAQGGDNQPQHF. In nucleotides, the CDR3 is TGTGCCAGCAGCGCACAGGGGGGGGACAATCAGCCCCAGCATTTT.

The V gene is TRBV5-1, the J gene TRBJ2-1; tentative D call: TRBD1 (7 bases). Germline CDR1 SGHRS, CDR2 YFSETQ. CDR3 length: 15 residues. Trimming took 6 bases from V and 5 from J, leaving 18 bases between them. The CDR3 region has the DNA TGCGCCAGCAATTCAGGGGGGAGTACGGACAATGAGCAGTTCTTC. It translates to CASNSGGSTDNEQFF.